Each of the 27 T cell receptor beta chains below was sequenced from the same sample in a study of identical twins. TCRdb reanalysed the 5' RACE reads using MiXCR and keeps one entry per CDR3 protein. Here the sample spans hundreds of thousands of distinct CDR3 sequences, 8.5% to 9% being singletons. This same sample was also part of a study on yellow fever vaccine responses in identical twins.

Input material: PBMCs. The origin of the receptors is a young woman in good health.

Many counts were recorded for this clonotype. The chain carries TRBV11-2 and TRBJ1-2, with a weak D call TRBD1 (5 bases). The CDR3 is made up of 14 amino acids. Germline V gene sequence: CDR1 SGHAT, CDR2 FQNNGV. The ends were cut back, 1 base at V and 7 bases at J, with 13 bases in the middle. The CDR3 sequence: CASSLGAGRSGYTF. CDR3 nucleotide sequence: TGTGCCAGCAGCTTAGGCGCAGGGAGAAGTGGCTACACCTTC.

This clonotype was seen repeatedly, ten times or more. The chain employs TRBV5-1 and TRBJ1-1; TRBD1 aligns across 7 bases. The germline V gene has CDR1 SGHRS and CDR2 YFSETQ. The ends lost 3 bases at V and 0 bases at J; junction bases unmatched: 8. This CDR3 has 16 amino acids. CDR3 sequence: CASSWTVGGMNTEAFF. CDR3 in DNA: TGCGCCAGCAGCTGGACGGTAGGGGGCATGAACACTGAAGCTTTCTTT.

The rearrangement links TRBV29-1 to TRBJ2-7; D is perhaps TRBD2 (6 bases). Germline V gene data show CDR1 as SQVTM and CDR2 as ANQGSEA. With 2 bases removed from V and 6 bases from J, the gap between germline ends came to 14 bases. The CDR3 contains 13 residues. CDR3 sequence (DNA): TGCAGCGTTGAACCCCCCGGGACTTTCGAGCAGTACTTC. Its protein product is CSVEPPGTFEQYF.

On this clonotype itself: This clone may be a read error of a much larger clone one base away. The J gene is TRBJ2-6, the V gene TRBV12-3 or TRBV12-4; D ambiguous. This CDR3 has 17 amino acids. The CDR3 here is CACSATPGDSGANVLTF. For the CDR3, the DNA is TGTGCCTGCAGTGCTACCCCCGGAGACTCTGGGGCCAACGTCCTGACTTTC.

This clonotype turned up a few times. This rearrangement joins TRBV28 to TRBJ2-7, with TRBD2 matching 12 bases. The CDR3 spans 17 residues. The V gene end was trimmed by 5 bases and the J gene end by 2 bases; junction bases not matched to a gene: 10. From germline, CDR1 is MDHEN and CDR2 SYDVKM. DNA of the CDR3: TGTGCCAGCAGTCCCCGACCCACTAGCGGGGGGACCTACGAGCAGTACTTC. Protein product: CASSPRPTSGGTYEQYF.

The gene calls are TRBV9 and TRBJ2-1; the D call may be TRBD1 or TRBD2 (5 bases each). V gave up 3 bases and J gave up 3 bases, with 16 bases separating them. CDR1 and CDR2 from the germline V gene are SGDLS and YYNGEE. The CDR3 has 16 amino acids. In nucleotides, the CDR3 is TGTGCCAGCAGCGCGGCCGGGACGTCTATCTACAATGAGCAGTTCTTC. Protein sequence: CASSAAGTSIYNEQFF.

The chain couples TRBV2 to TRBJ2-3; 7 positions match TRBD1. The CDR3 is made up of 13 amino acids. V shed 6 bases and J 3 bases; nucleotides not matched to a gene: 3. Germline V gene lookup returns CDR1 SNHLY and CDR2 FYNNEI. CDR3 coding DNA: TGTGCCAGCAGGGGGACAGAGACAGATACGCAGTATTTT. It yields the protein CASRGTETDTQYF.

This clonotype was detected many times. V usage is TRBV24-1 and J usage is TRBJ2-5; 11 bases fit TRBD1. In germline, CDR1 is KGHDR, CDR2 SFDVKD. Trimming took 4 bases from V and 4 from J; bases not matched to a gene: 7. The CDR3 runs to 16 residues. CDR3 DNA sequence: TGTGCCACCAGTGAGCCCGGGACAGGGGGAGGAGAGACCCAGTACTTC. Its protein product is CATSEPGTGGGETQYF.

This clonotype was seen ten or more times. V is TRBV27 and J is TRBJ2-7; no firm D call. The CDR3 extends over 15 amino acids. Germline V gene sequence: CDR1 MNHEY, CDR2 SMNVEV (reference sequence). V was trimmed by 10 bases and J by 5 bases, leaving 24 bases between them. The CDR3 nucleotides read TGTGCCATCGCACCCTTCTCGACTGCTACGCACGAGCAGTACTTC. This encodes CAIAPFSTATHEQYF.

This clonotype occurred many times. The gene calls are TRBV29-1 and TRBJ2-3; TRBD2 agrees at 9 bases. Trimming took 3 bases from V and 3 from J; bases not matched to a gene: 7. There are 15 residues in the CDR3. CDR1 SQVTM and CDR2 ANQGSEA come from the germline V gene. The CDR3 spells CSVEGTSIATDTQYF. Written as DNA, the CDR3 is TGCAGCGTTGAGGGGACTAGCATCGCGACAGATACGCAGTATTTT.

This clonotype was observed a few times. The chain uses TRBV12-3 or TRBV12-4 and TRBJ2-2; D may match TRBD1 or TRBD2 (7 bases each). Trimming left V 11 bases short and J 3 bases short, with 13 bases between. The CDR3 totals 13 residues. This CDR3 is CAWEGADTGELFF. The CDR3 nucleotides read TGTGCCTGGGAGGGGGCGGACACCGGGGAGCTGTTTTTT.

The CDR3 here is CASSLVFAGTDTQYF. CDR3 nucleotide sequence: TGCGCCAGCAGCTTGGTGTTTGCGGGAACAGATACGCAGTATTTT. The chain combines TRBV5-1 with TRBJ2-3; tentatively, D is TRBD2 (6 bases). Per germline, CDR1 SGHRS and CDR2 YFSETQ. Deletions cut 0 bases from V and 3 bases from J, with 11 bases between. CDR3 length: 15 residues. The full variable domain, in which reference TRBV5-1 and TRBJ2-3 provide the parts outside the CDR3, is KAGVTQTPRYLIKTRGQQVTLSCSPISGHRSVSWYQQTPGQGLQFLFEYFSETQRNKGNFPGRFSGRQFSNSRSEMNVSTLELGDSALYLCASSLVFAGTDTQYFGPGTRLTVL.

This clonotype appeared many times. The rearrangement links TRBV14 to TRBJ2-1; the match to TRBD2 covers 11 bases. This CDR3 region has 16 residues. After removal of 2 bases from V and 4 bases from J, the junction contained 4 bases not matched to a gene. Per the germline V gene, CDR1 is SGHDN and CDR2 is FVKESK. This CDR3 is CASSQLAGGSYNEQFF. In DNA, the CDR3 is TGTGCCAGCAGCCAACTAGCGGGAGGATCGTACAATGAGCAGTTCTTC.

The chain is built from TRBV18 and TRBJ1-5; TRBD1 matches 9 bases. The trim removed 6 bases at V and 6 bases at J, leaving 9 bases unmatched. Germline V gene lookup returns CDR1 KGHSH and CDR2 LQKENI. This CDR3 region has 15 residues. The CDR3 protein is CASSPPGQGIQPQHF. CDR3 DNA: TGTGCCAGCTCTCCTCCGGGACAGGGAATTCAGCCCCAGCATTTT.

This clonotype was observed at least ten times. CDR3 in DNA: TGTGCCAGCAGCCGAACCCTCAATGAGCAGTTCTTC. The encoded protein is CASSRTLNEQFF. The rearrangement joins TRBV7-9 to TRBJ2-1; D not certain. CDR1 and CDR2 (germline): SEHNR, FQNEAQ (reference sequence). The CDR3 extends over 12 amino acids. Trimming left V 5 bases short and J 6 bases short, with 8 bases between.

V usage is TRBV18 and J usage is TRBJ2-1; tentatively, D is TRBD1 (6 bases). The CDR3 has 14 residues. V was shortened by 1 base and J by 10 bases, with 14 bases between the two germline ends. Per the germline V gene, CDR1 is KGHSH and CDR2 is LQKENI. The CDR3 region is CASSPLTGGGEQFF. CDR3 DNA sequence: TGTGCCAGCTCACCACTGACAGGAGGAGGCGAGCAGTTCTTC.

This clonotype occurred a few times. The chain employs TRBV5-1 and TRBJ2-2, with D unresolved. This CDR3 spans 14 amino acids. CDR1 is SGHRS, CDR2 YFSETQ, per germline. The germline V and J ends were trimmed by 3 bases and 7 bases, with 13 bases remaining between them. Here the CDR3 DNA reads TGCGCCAGCAGCTCACAGACACTCGGCGGGGAGCTGTTTTTT. As protein: CASSSQTLGGELFF.

In this sample, this clonotype turned up many times. The V gene is TRBV4-1, the J gene TRBJ2-5; D is unclear. Per germline, CDR1 MGHRA and CDR2 YSYEKL. The CDR3 has 15 amino acids. The V end lost 3 bases, the J end lost 1 base, and 12 bases lay between the germline ends. The CDR3 region is CASSQYVTAQETQYF. In nucleotides, the CDR3 is TGCGCCAGCAGCCAGTATGTTACAGCCCAAGAGACCCAGTACTTC.

The table lists this clonotype with a few counts. The chain has TRBV6-1 and TRBJ1-2; D is unresolved. Per germline, CDR1 MNHNS and CDR2 SASEGT. The V and J ends lost 5 bases and 2 bases respectively, with 9 bases between them. The CDR3 runs to 13 residues. The CDR3 sequence is CASSITENYGYTF. CDR3 nucleotide sequence: TGTGCCAGCAGTATTACAGAGAACTATGGCTACACCTTC.

The table lists this clonotype with many counts. The chain uses TRBV5-1 and TRBJ2-1; D is possibly TRBD1 (6 bases). Trimming removed 0 bases at V and 0 bases at J, with 7 bases between. The CDR3 has 15 amino acids. Germline assignment: CDR1 SGHRS and CDR2 YFSETQ. CDR3 in DNA: TGCGCCAGCAGCTTGGAGGACAGCTCCTACAATGAGCAGTTCTTC. It encodes CASSLEDSSYNEQFF.

This clonotype was recorded at least ten times. J is TRBJ2-4 and V is TRBV5-1; D is uncertain. The CDR3 is 16 amino acids. V was cut by 0 bases and J by 0 bases, with 10 bases left in between. CDR1 and CDR2 (germline): SGHRS, YFSETQ. CDR3 amino acids: CASSLDTRLAKNIQYF. DNA of the CDR3: TGCGCCAGCAGCTTGGATACAAGATTAGCCAAAAACATTCAGTACTTC.

V is TRBV7-9 and J is TRBJ2-7; the D gene is possibly TRBD2 (5 bases). V was clipped by 1 base and J by 6 bases, with 7 bases between them. Germline CDR1 SEHNR, CDR2 FQNEAQ (reference sequence). The CDR3 contains 12 residues. The CDR3 region has the DNA TGTGCCAGCAGCTTAGATAGCGTCGAGCAGTACTTC. It specifies CASSLDSVEQYF. Variable domain in full (rest from reference TRBV7-9 and TRBJ2-7): DTGVSQNPRHKITKRGQNVTFRCDPISEHNRLYWYRQTLGQGPEFLTYFQNEAQLEKSRLLSDRFSAERPKGSFSTLEIQRTEQGDSAMYLCASSLDSVEQYFGPGTRLTVT.

This CDR3 is CASSQEPRLPDYEQYF. The CDR3 nucleotides are TGCGCCAGCAGCCAAGAGCCCCGCCTTCCTGACTACGAGCAGTACTTC. J is TRBJ2-7 and V is TRBV4-3; no clear D gene. The CDR3 sequence is 16 residues long. Trimming removed 0 bases at V and 3 bases at J, with 15 bases between. In germline, CDR1 is LGHNA, CDR2 YSLEER.

This clonotype was seen at least ten times. The chain's CDR3 is CATSDLGVNTGELFF. CDR3 bases: TGTGCCACCAGTGATTTGGGGGTGAACACCGGGGAGCTGTTTTTT. The chain uses TRBV24-1 and TRBJ2-2, with D hard to call. Trimming shortened V by 0 bases and J by 1 base, and 5 bases separated the two germline ends. CDR1 is KGHDR and CDR2 is SFDVKD in the germline V gene. The CDR3 is 15 amino acids.

This clonotype was detected many times. V usage is TRBV7-2 and J usage is TRBJ1-5, with a weak D call TRBD1 (5 bases). The germline V gene has CDR1 SGHTA and CDR2 FQGNSA. The germline V and J ends were trimmed by 1 base and 2 bases, with 9 bases remaining between them. The CDR3 sequence is 15 residues long. The CDR3 DNA is TGTGCCAGCAGCTTAGAGGGGATTGGCAATCAGCCCCAGCATTTT. This gives the protein CASSLEGIGNQPQHF.

In this sample, this clonotype turned up a few times. The chain recombines TRBV4-1 with TRBJ2-5, with 11 bases fitting TRBD1. The trim removed 1 base at V and 1 base at J, leaving 2 bases unmatched. CDR3 length: 16 amino acids. Germline assignment: CDR1 MGHRA and CDR2 YSYEKL. CDR3: CASSQAGTGGQETQYF. The CDR3 DNA follows: TGCGCCAGCAGCCAAGCCGGGACAGGGGGCCAAGAGACCCAGTACTTC.

This clonotype was detected a few times. A much larger clone differs by one base, so this may be a read error. The chain uses TRBV9 and TRBJ2-1; D uncertain. Germline CDR1 SGDLS, CDR2 YYNGEE. CDR3 length equals 11 residues. V gave up 0 bases and J gave up 7 bases, with 2 bases separating them. The CDR3 DNA reads TGTGCCAGCAGCGTAGAAAATGAGCAGTTCTTC. It specifies CASSVENEQFF.